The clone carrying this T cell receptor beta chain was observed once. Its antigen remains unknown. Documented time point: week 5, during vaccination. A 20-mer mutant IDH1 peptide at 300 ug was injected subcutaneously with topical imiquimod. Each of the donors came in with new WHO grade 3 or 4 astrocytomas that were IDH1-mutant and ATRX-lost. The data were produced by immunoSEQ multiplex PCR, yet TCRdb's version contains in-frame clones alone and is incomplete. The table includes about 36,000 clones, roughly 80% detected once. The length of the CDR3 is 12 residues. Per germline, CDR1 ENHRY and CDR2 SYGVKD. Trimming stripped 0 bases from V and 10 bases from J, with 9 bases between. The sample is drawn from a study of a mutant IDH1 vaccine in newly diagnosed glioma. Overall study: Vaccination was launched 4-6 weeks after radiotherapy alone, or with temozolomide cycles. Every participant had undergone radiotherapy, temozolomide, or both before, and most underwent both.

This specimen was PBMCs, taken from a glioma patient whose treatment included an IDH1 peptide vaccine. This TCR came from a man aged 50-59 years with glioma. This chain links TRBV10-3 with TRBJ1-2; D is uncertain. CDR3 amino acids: CAISESRQDYTF. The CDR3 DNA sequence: TGTGCCATCAGTGAGTCCCGGCAGGACTACACCTTC.